One and the same sample provided the 26 T cell receptor beta chains below, sequenced in a study of beta chain features in type 1 diabetes. The study, taken as a whole, reports: Type 1 diabetes patients had TCRB CDR3s that were shorter (moderately but significantly so) in all four CD4+ subsets.

Their specific antigens are unknown. Expressed TCRB transcripts were sequenced because the isolated RNA had all been reverse transcribed beforehand. Sequencing was performed with immunoSEQ multiplex PCR; in TCRdb, only in-frame clones are kept and a portion is missing. The table has about 240,000 clones, over 11% seen once; the top ten hold about 0.018%. The material sequenced was naive CD4+ T cells from blood. These receptors were obtained from a man younger than 40 with type 1 diabetes.

This chain links TRBV12-5 with TRBJ2-5, with TRBD2 as a possible D gene (6 bases). The germline V gene encodes CDR1 LGHNT and CDR2 FRNRAP. V was trimmed by 1 base and J by 2 bases, leaving 14 bases between them. CDR3 length: 16 amino acids. CDR3 protein: CASGLGIAAFQETQYF. The DNA of the CDR3 is TGTGCTAGTGGTTTGGGGATAGCGGCCTTTCAAGAGACCCAGTACTTC.

This clone was picked up a small number of times. The genes are TRBV7-9 and TRBJ2-1; a possible D gene is TRBD2 (6 bases). Germline V gene lookup returns CDR1 SEHNR and CDR2 FQNEAQ (reference sequence). V was cut by 5 bases and J by 6 bases, with 17 bases left in between. CDR3 size: 15 residues. This CDR3 is CASSLTSLASNEQFF. In DNA, the CDR3 is TGTGCCAGCAGCCTTACGTCCCTAGCGAGCAATGAGCAGTTCTTC.

Only a few counts were recorded for this clone. The J gene is TRBJ1-4, the V gene TRBV6-1; D might be TRBD1 (6 bases). The CDR3 has 15 residues. The germline V gene has CDR1 MNHNS and CDR2 SASEGT. V lost 1 base to trimming and J lost 10 bases, with 16 bases between them. The CDR3: CASSEGQAALGKLFF. The CDR3 DNA reads TGTGCCAGCAGTGAAGGACAGGCGGCGCTGGGAAAACTGTTTTTT.

V is TRBV6-8 and J is TRBJ1-6; a weak D match, TRBD1 (6 bases). The length of the CDR3 is 10 residues. CDR1 and CDR2 (germline): MNHGY, SAAAGT. V was shortened by 7 bases and J by 13 bases, with 8 bases between the two germline ends. The CDR3 sequence is CASNGQPLHF. The CDR3 nucleotides read TGTGCCAGCAACGGACAGCCCCTCCACTTT.

This chain uses TRBV7-9 with TRBJ2-5; no clear D gene. V was pared by 4 bases and J by 3 bases, with 15 bases between. The germline CDR1 and CDR2 sequences are SEHNR and FQNEAQ (reference sequence). The CDR3 sequence is 15 residues long. The CDR3 reads CASSSHETYKETQYF. The DNA for the CDR3 is TGTGCCAGCAGCTCACATGAGACATACAAAGAGACCCAGTACTTC.

V gene TRBV19 combines with J gene TRBJ2-5, with TRBD2 matching over 8 bases. The CDR3 covers 16 residues. Trimming cost V 5 bases and J 2 bases; bases outside gene matches: 10. The germline V gene has CDR1 LNHDA and CDR2 SQIVND (reference sequence). CDR3 loop: CASSPRGPGGQETQYF. The CDR3 DNA is TGTGCCAGTAGTCCCCGAGGTCCGGGAGGGCAAGAGACCCAGTACTTC.

In this sample, this clone turned up a few times. The chain links TRBV29-1 to TRBJ2-3; D unclear. The CDR3 consists of 13 residues. Germline V CDR1 and CDR2: SQVTM, ANQGSEA. The V and J ends lost 4 bases and 2 bases respectively, with 10 bases between them. The CDR3 sequence: CSVGVGITDTQYF. The CDR3 DNA sequence: TGCAGCGTTGGAGTGGGCATCACAGATACGCAGTATTTT.

This chain connects TRBV11-2 to TRBJ1-1; no reliable D call. CDR3 length: 13 residues. Germline V lookup: CDR1 SGHAT, CDR2 FQNNGV. Trimming left V 4 bases short and J 4 bases short, with 10 bases between. CDR3 coding DNA: TGTGCCAGCAGCTCGGACGGGAGCACTGAAGCTTTCTTT. Its protein product is CASSSDGSTEAFF.

This clone was found a few times. The genes are TRBV5-4 and TRBJ1-2; 11 nucleotides match TRBD1. Germline V gene data show CDR1 as SGHNT and CDR2 as YYREEE (reference sequence). Trimming took 5 bases from V and 2 from J; bases not matched to a gene: 5. CDR3 length equals 15 residues. The CDR3 is CASRNRDRGNYGYTF. The CDR3 nucleotides read TGTGCCAGCAGAAACCGGGACAGGGGGAACTATGGCTACACCTTC. Complete variable domain (other parts from reference TRBV5-4 and TRBJ1-2): ETGVTQSPTHLIKTRGQQVTLRCSSQSGHNTVSWYQQALGQGPQFIFQYYREEENGRGNFPPRFSGLQFPNYSSELNVNALELDDSALYLCASRNRDRGNYGYTFGSGTRLTVV.

This clone was seen only a few times. The chain couples TRBV7-2 to TRBJ2-1; D is perhaps TRBD2 (6 bases). V lost 4 bases, J lost 5 bases, and 15 bases lay in between. The germline V gene has CDR1 SGHTA and CDR2 FQGNSA. The length of the CDR3 is 15 residues. Written as DNA, the CDR3 is TGTGCCAGCAGCTGGCGGGCGGGGTCCGACAATGAGCAGTTCTTC. It specifies CASSWRAGSDNEQFF. Complete variable domain (other parts from reference TRBV7-2 and TRBJ2-1): GAGVSQSPSNKVTEKGKDVELRCDPISGHTALYWYRQSLGQGLEFLIYFQGNSAPDKSGLPSDRFSAERTGGSVSTLTIQRTQQEDSAVYLCASSWRAGSDNEQFFGPGTRLTVL.

The gene calls are TRBV23-1 and TRBJ2-7; D remains ambiguous. TRBV23-1 is annotated as an ORF whose role is uncertain. This CDR3 contains 14 residues. Trimming removed 11 bases at V and 5 bases at J, with 22 bases between. The CDR3 reads CACSSLPIQDEQYF. CDR3 DNA: TGCGCCTGTAGTTCCCTACCCATTCAGGACGAGCAGTACTTC.

This clone was recorded a few times. The chain recombines TRBV5-4 with TRBJ2-5; D call uncertain. The germline V and J ends were trimmed by 0 bases and 5 bases, with 5 bases remaining between them. Per the germline V gene, CDR1 is SGHNT and CDR2 is YYREEE (reference sequence). This CDR3 is built from 12 residues. In nucleotides, the CDR3 is TGTGCCAGCAGCTTGGCTCTCGAGACCCAGTACTTC. As protein: CASSLALETQYF.

Only a few counts were recorded for this clone. J is TRBJ2-3 and V is TRBV5-1; 9 bases fit TRBD1. CDR1 SGHRS and CDR2 YFSETQ come from the germline V gene. V shed 0 bases, J shed 5 bases, and the junction held 4 bases outside the gene matches. CDR3 length equals 15 residues. Written as DNA, the CDR3 is TGCGCCAGCAGCTTGGGGGACAGGGTTGGAGATACGCAGTATTTT. This gives the protein CASSLGDRVGDTQYF.

The CDR3 DNA sequence: TGCGCCAGCAGCTTGGATGGCGGCCCCACAGATACGCAGTATTTT. Protein product: CASSLDGGPTDTQYF. The chain couples TRBV5-1 to TRBJ2-3; D gene ambiguous. CDR3 length equals 15 residues. Trimming removed 0 bases at V and 2 bases at J, with 10 bases between. In germline, CDR1 is SGHRS, CDR2 YFSETQ. Looking up the rest from reference TRBV5-1 and TRBJ2-3 gives the full variable domain: KAGVTQTPRYLIKTRGQQVTLSCSPISGHRSVSWYQQTPGQGLQFLFEYFSETQRNKGNFPGRFSGRQFSNSRSEMNVSTLELGDSALYLCASSLDGGPTDTQYFGPGTRLTVL.

This clone was recorded a few times. This rearrangement joins TRBV6-1 to TRBJ2-2, with D tentatively TRBD2 (6 bases). Germline CDR1 is MNHNS and CDR2 is SASEGT. V was cut by 4 bases and J by 5 bases, with 20 bases left in between. The CDR3 is 17 amino acids. This chain's CDR3 is CASSARVGLAETGELFF. DNA for the CDR3: TGTGCCAGCAGTGCCAGGGTGGGTTTAGCGGAGACCGGGGAGCTGTTTTTT.

The chain employs TRBV2 and TRBJ2-6; D perhaps matches TRBD1 (6 bases). The CDR3 loop spans 15 amino acids. CDR1 SNHLY and CDR2 FYNNEI come from the germline V gene. V lost 4 bases to trimming and J lost 2 bases, with 9 bases between them. The CDR3 region has the DNA TGTGCCAGCAGTGGAAACAGGGCTGGGGCCAACGTCCTGACTTTC. This gives the protein CASSGNRAGANVLTF.

V is TRBV7-9 and J is TRBJ2-7; tentative D call: TRBD2 (5 bases). V shed 3 bases and J shed 7 bases, with 10 bases lying between them. This CDR3 comprises 12 residues. CDR1 and CDR2 from the germline V gene are SEHNR and FQNEAQ (reference sequence). CDR3 sequence reads: CASSFQPGEQYF. DNA of the CDR3: TGTGCCAGCAGCTTCCAACCGGGGGAGCAGTACTTC.

The V call is TRBV11-2, the J call TRBJ1-2, with D maybe TRBD1 (5 bases). CDR3 length: 14 amino acids. Germline assignment: CDR1 SGHAT and CDR2 FQNNGV. Trimming removed 5 bases at V and 7 bases at J, with 17 bases between. The CDR3 spells CASSPMWGDGGYTF. The CDR3 DNA reads as TGTGCCAGCAGCCCCATGTGGGGGGACGGTGGCTACACCTTC.

V usage is TRBV5-1 and J usage is TRBJ2-3, with 8 nucleotides matching TRBD1. The CDR3 extends over 15 amino acids. J was trimmed by 1 base and V by 4 bases; bases with no gene match: 5. CDR1 and CDR2 (germline): SGHRS, YFSETQ. CDR3 nucleotide sequence: TGCGCCAGCAGCCCCGACAGGGGTGGCACAGATACGCAGTATTTT. Translated, it gives CASSPDRGGTDTQYF.

The chain couples TRBV7-9 to TRBJ1-4, with 10 nucleotides matching TRBD1. The CDR3 runs 15 residues. The V and J ends lost 5 bases and 6 bases, in that order; junction bases with no gene match: 6. Germline assignment: CDR1 SEHNR and CDR2 FQNEAQ (reference sequence). The CDR3 DNA reads TGTGCCAGCAGCGCGCCCGGGACAGGGGATGAAAAACTGTTTTTT. Amino acids: CASSAPGTGDEKLFF.

The chain has TRBV7-2 and TRBJ2-7, with TRBD1 matching over 9 bases. Germline assignment: CDR1 SGHTA and CDR2 FQGNSA. J lost 5 bases, V lost 5 bases, and 7 bases had no gene match. The CDR3 length is 14 residues. CDR3 in DNA: TGTGCCAGCAGCACTTACAGGGGGCTCAACGAGCAGTACTTC. It is translated as CASSTYRGLNEQYF. The variable domain in full, completed from reference TRBV7-2 and TRBJ2-7, reads GAGVSQSPSNKVTEKGKDVELRCDPISGHTALYWYRQSLGQGLEFLIYFQGNSAPDKSGLPSDRFSAERTGGSVSTLTIQRTQQEDSAVYLCASSTYRGLNEQYFGPGTRLTVT.

This clone was observed a few times. The rearrangement uses TRBV29-1 and TRBJ1-5; 7 bases fit TRBD1. J gave up 7 bases and V 6 bases, and 12 bases lay outside the gene matches. Per the germline V gene, CDR1 is SQVTM and CDR2 is ANQGSEA. CDR3 size: 14 residues. For the CDR3, the DNA is TGCAGCGTAGCGAAACAGGGGTCGGGGCAGCCCCAGCATTTT. Translating gives CSVAKQGSGQPQHF. Together with reference TRBV29-1 and TRBJ1-5, the CDR3 gives the full variable domain: SAVISQKPSRDICQRGTSLTIQCQVDSQVTMMFWYRQQPGQSLTLIATANQGSEATYESGFVIDKFPISRPNLTFSTLTVSNMSPEDSSIYLCSVAKQGSGQPQHFGDGTRLSIL.

The rearrangement links TRBV25-1 to TRBJ2-7; D gene uncertain. CDR1 is MGHDK and CDR2 is SYGVNS in the germline V gene. V was cut by 6 bases and J by 3 bases, with 6 bases left in between. CDR3 length: 11 residues. CDR3 region: CASRAYYEQYF. The CDR3 nucleotides read TGTGCCAGCAGGGCATACTACGAGCAGTACTTC.

The chain carries TRBV5-1 and TRBJ2-1; 9 bases fit TRBD1. Germline CDR1 SGHRS, CDR2 YFSETQ. The CDR3 runs to 14 residues. J was trimmed by 7 bases and V by 4 bases; bases with no gene match: 6. CDR3 bases: TGCGCCAGCAGCCCAGGGACAGGGCGGAATGAGCAGTTCTTC. As protein: CASSPGTGRNEQFF. The variable domain in full, completed from reference TRBV5-1 and TRBJ2-1, reads KAGVTQTPRYLIKTRGQQVTLSCSPISGHRSVSWYQQTPGQGLQFLFEYFSETQRNKGNFPGRFSGRQFSNSRSEMNVSTLELGDSALYLCASSPGTGRNEQFFGPGTRLTVL.

This clone showed up just a few times. The DNA of the CDR3 is TGTGCTAGTGGTTTGTGGTTCCCATCAGGGGGGTCCTACAATGAGCAGTTCTTC. Protein: CASGLWFPSGGSYNEQFF. The rearrangement joins TRBV12-5 to TRBJ2-1; D might be TRBD1 (7 bases). The CDR3 extends over 18 amino acids. V lost 2 bases and J 1 base, leaving 18 bases between the germline ends. Germline assignment: CDR1 LGHNT and CDR2 FRNRAP.

This clone was recorded a few times. V gene TRBV25-1 combines with J gene TRBJ2-1; 10 bases fit TRBD1. J gave up 4 bases and V 7 bases, and 7 bases lay outside the gene matches. The length of the CDR3 is 15 residues. CDR1 and CDR2 from the germline V gene are MGHDK and SYGVNS. The CDR3 region has the DNA TGTGCCAGCACACCGGGACAGGGGCGTTACAATGAGCAGTTCTTC. Protein product: CASTPGQGRYNEQFF.